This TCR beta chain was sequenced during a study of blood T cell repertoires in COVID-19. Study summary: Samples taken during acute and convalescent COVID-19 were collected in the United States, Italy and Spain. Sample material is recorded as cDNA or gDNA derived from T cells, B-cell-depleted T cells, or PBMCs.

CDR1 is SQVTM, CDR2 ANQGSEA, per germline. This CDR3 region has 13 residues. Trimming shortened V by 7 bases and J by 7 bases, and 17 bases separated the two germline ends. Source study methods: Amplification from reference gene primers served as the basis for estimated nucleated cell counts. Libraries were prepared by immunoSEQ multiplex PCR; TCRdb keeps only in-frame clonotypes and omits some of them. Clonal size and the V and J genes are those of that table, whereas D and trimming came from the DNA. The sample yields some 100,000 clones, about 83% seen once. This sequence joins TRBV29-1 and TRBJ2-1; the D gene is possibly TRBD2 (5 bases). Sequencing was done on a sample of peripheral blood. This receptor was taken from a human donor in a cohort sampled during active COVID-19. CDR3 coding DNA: TGCAGCGCCGCCACCAGTTCGGGAAATGAGCAGTTCTTC. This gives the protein CSAATSSGNEQFF.